Below are 24 T cell receptor beta chains sequenced from a single sample in a study of T-cell reconstitution after alpha-beta-depleted transplantation in children. Construction of the TCRbeta library involved unique molecular identifiers. Each CDR3 protein gets one entry after TCRdb re-called the PCR reads with MiXCR. The sample lists 300,000 to 350,000 distinct CDR3 sequences, 16% occurring once. The material was PBMCs, mostly from graft donor cells, obtained 360 days after TCRalphabeta/CD19-depleted stem cell transplant. These receptors originate from a male patient aged 2-10 years who had a stem cell transplant for acute lymphoblastic leukemia, so the T cells may come from the graft donor.

This clonotype has just a few counts. DNA of the CDR3: TGTGCCACTGAACCCAGGGGGCTTTACGAGCAGTACTTC. Translated: CATEPRGLYEQYF. This chain uses TRBV10-3 with TRBJ2-7; TRBD1 agrees at 8 bases. The J segment lost 4 bases and the V segment lost 10 bases, leaving 9 bases of the junction unmatched. There are 13 residues in the CDR3. Looked up from germline, CDR1 is ENHRY and CDR2 is SYGVKD.

This clonotype was found a few times. The V and J genes are TRBV4-3 and TRBJ2-2; D possibly corresponds to TRBD2 (6 bases). Germline CDR1 reads LGHNA; CDR2 reads YSLEER. V was pared by 0 bases and J by 1 base, with 15 bases between. The CDR3 runs 18 residues. The CDR3 coding sequence is TGCGCCAGCAGCCAAGATGGGTTAGCGGAGATGAACACCGGGGAGCTGTTTTTT. Its translation is CASSQDGLAEMNTGELFF.

This clonotype was found many times. V gene TRBV25-1 combines with J gene TRBJ1-2; 7 nucleotides align to TRBD1. The trim removed 6 bases at V and 0 bases at J, leaving 7 bases unmatched. The CDR3 is 15 residues long. Per germline, CDR1 MGHDK and CDR2 SYGVNS. Written as DNA, the CDR3 is TGTGCCAGCAGCCCCTGGGACAGACCTAACTATGGCTACACCTTC. It codes for CASSPWDRPNYGYTF.

This clonotype has just a few counts. V gene TRBV12-3 or TRBV12-4 combines with J gene TRBJ2-4, with 8 positions matching TRBD1. CDR3 length: 12 amino acids. V lost 5 bases, J lost 13 bases, and 7 bases stayed unmatched. CDR3 region: CASSKGTGSQYF. The CDR3 DNA sequence: TGTGCCAGCAGTAAAGGGACAGGATCGCAGTACTTC.

This clonotype was detected ten times or more. The gene calls are TRBV4-2 and TRBJ2-1; 8 bases are a match to TRBD2. Germline CDR1 LGHNA, CDR2 YNFKEQ. The CDR3 runs to 16 residues. V trimming: 0 bases; J trimming: 4 bases; junction bases outside the gene matches: 5. The CDR3 DNA reads TGTGCCAGCAGCCAAGATCCCGGGACTAGGTACAATGAGCAGTTCTTC. The encoded protein is CASSQDPGTRYNEQFF.

The chain combines TRBV7-8 with TRBJ2-1; the match to TRBD2 covers 10 bases. The V gene's germline CDR1 is SGHVS and CDR2 FQNEAQ. CDR3 size: 17 residues. With V trimmed by 0 bases and J by 0 bases, 2 bases remained unmatched. The CDR3 sequence: CASSLALAGPSYNEQFF. For the CDR3, the DNA is TGTGCCAGCAGCTTAGCACTAGCGGGGCCCTCCTACAATGAGCAGTTCTTC.

Many counts were recorded for this clonotype. The chain has TRBV5-5 and TRBJ2-3; D call uncertain. The germline V and J ends were trimmed by 2 bases and 0 bases, with 7 bases remaining between them. The CDR3 is 14 amino acids. In germline, CDR1 is SGHKS, CDR2 YYEKEE (reference sequence). CDR3: CASSFRGSTDTQYF. In nucleotides, the CDR3 is TGTGCCAGCAGCTTCCGTGGCAGCACAGATACGCAGTATTTT.

V usage is TRBV7-2 and J usage is TRBJ1-4; D possibly corresponds to TRBD1 (5 bases). V gave up 5 bases and J gave up 8 bases, with 21 bases separating them. Germline V CDR1 and CDR2: SGHTA, FQGNSA. The length of the CDR3 is 16 residues. The DNA for the CDR3 is TGTGCCAGCAGCCGCACCGGGGCCTATGCATCCGAAAAACTGTTTTTT. It yields the protein CASSRTGAYASEKLFF.

This chain uses TRBV7-9 with TRBJ1-1; 8 nucleotides agree with TRBD1. Germline CDR1 is SEHNR and CDR2 is FQNEAQ (reference sequence). The CDR3 is 16 amino acids. V dropped 1 base and J dropped 3; count of bases not matched to a gene: 7. The CDR3 protein is CASSLEGHRGDTEAFF. CDR3 sequence (DNA): TGTGCCAGCAGCTTAGAAGGACACAGGGGGGACACTGAAGCTTTCTTT.

This clonotype was counted a few times. The chain is built from TRBV7-2 and TRBJ1-2; 11 nucleotides line up with TRBD1. V dropped 4 bases and J dropped 5; count of bases not matched to a gene: 9. This CDR3 comprises 16 residues. Germline values: CDR1 SGHTA, CDR2 FQGNSA. The chain's CDR3 is CASSSFTGTGGYGYTF. The CDR3 DNA follows: TGTGCCAGCAGCTCTTTTACCGGGACAGGGGGATATGGCTACACCTTC.

This clonotype was counted ten times or more. The genes are TRBV4-3 and TRBJ2-2; D is unresolved. The length of the CDR3 is 16 residues. The V and J ends lost 1 base and 0 bases respectively, with 9 bases between them. Germline assignment: CDR1 LGHNA and CDR2 YSLEER. The CDR3 nucleotides read TGCGCCAGCAGCCAAGCTGGCCTAGCGAACACCGGGGAGCTGTTTTTT. Its protein is CASSQAGLANTGELFF.

This clonotype was detected a few times. The chain links TRBV7-2 to TRBJ1-3; 7 bases match TRBD1. The CDR3 runs 17 residues. Germline CDR1 SGHTA, CDR2 FQGNSA. J was trimmed by 0 bases and V by 2 bases; bases with no gene match: 7. Written as DNA, the CDR3 is TGTGCCAGCAGCTTATGGTACGGGACAGACTCTGGAAACACCATATATTTT. This translates into CASSLWYGTDSGNTIYF.

Ten or more counts support this clonotype. The chain employs TRBV12-3 or TRBV12-4 and TRBJ1-2, with 8 bases identical to TRBD1. The CDR3 contains 16 residues. J lost 0 bases, V lost 1 base, and 4 bases had no gene match. In nucleotides, the CDR3 is TGTGCCAGCAGTTTAGGGACAGGGACCACTAACTATGGCTACACCTTC. Its translation is CASSLGTGTTNYGYTF.

The genes are TRBV4-3 and TRBJ2-4; weak D call: TRBD2 (6 bases). Looked up from germline, CDR1 is LGHNA and CDR2 is YSLEER. Deletions cut 4 bases from V and 6 bases from J, with 19 bases between. The CDR3 is 16 amino acids. Written as DNA, the CDR3 is TGCGCCAGCAGCCGCTATAACGGTCCGGGGGTAAACATTCAGTACTTC. Its protein is CASSRYNGPGVNIQYF.

This clonotype was detected only a few times. V usage is TRBV12-3 or TRBV12-4 and J usage is TRBJ2-1; D may be TRBD2 (5 bases). Deletions cut 0 bases from V and 3 bases from J, with 9 bases between. CDR3 length: 15 residues. The CDR3: CASSLAGAVYNEQFF. The CDR3 DNA sequence: TGTGCCAGCAGTTTAGCGGGAGCGGTCTACAATGAGCAGTTCTTC.

The chain recombines TRBV7-3 with TRBJ2-2; D may be TRBD2 (6 bases). The CDR3 covers 16 residues. V dropped 1 base and J dropped 4 bases, with 13 bases sitting between them. The germline CDR1 and CDR2 sequences are SGHTA and FQGTGA. The CDR3 loop is CASSLRGGIVTGELFF. The CDR3 bases are TGTGCCAGCAGCTTAAGAGGCGGGATCGTCACCGGGGAGCTGTTTTTT.

Only a few counts were recorded for this clonotype. The chain combines TRBV7-2 with TRBJ2-7; perhaps D is TRBD1 or TRBD2 (5 bases each). The CDR3 runs 13 residues. The germline V and J ends were trimmed by 4 bases and 6 bases, with 13 bases remaining between them. The germline V gene has CDR1 SGHTA and CDR2 FQGNSA. CDR3 coding DNA: TGTGCCAGCAGCTACGGGACGAAAGGCGAGCAGTACTTC. It translates to CASSYGTKGEQYF.

CDR3 in amino acids: CATSDFLVPYNEQFF. DNA for the CDR3: TGTGCCACCAGTGATTTTTTGGTACCCTACAATGAGCAGTTCTTC. The chain is built from TRBV24-1 and TRBJ2-1; D gene unclear. Between the trimmed V and J ends, which lost 1 base and 2 bases, there was a span of 8 bases. The germline CDR1 and CDR2 sequences are KGHDR and SFDVKD. CDR3 size: 15 residues.

The genes are TRBV6-1 and TRBJ2-1, with 9 bases fitting TRBD2. Germline lookup yields CDR1 MNHNS and CDR2 SASEGT. CDR3 length: 14 residues. V lost 6 bases, J lost 7 bases, and 7 bases stayed unmatched. The CDR3 region is CASRGAGGRNEQFF. The DNA of the CDR3 is TGTGCCAGCAGGGGGGCGGGAGGGAGAAATGAGCAGTTCTTC.

The chain joins TRBV4-1 to TRBJ2-1, with 13 nucleotides matching TRBD2. Germline values: CDR1 MGHRA, CDR2 YSYEKL. The CDR3 totals 16 residues. Trimming cost V 2 bases and J 9 bases; bases outside gene matches: 7. CDR3 bases: TGCGCCAGCAGCCAAACCGGGACTAGCGGGATGGGTGAGCAGTTCTTC. Residues: CASSQTGTSGMGEQFF.

This clonotype has more than one count but fewer than ten. The chain is built from TRBV10-3 and TRBJ1-2, with TRBD1 matching over 10 bases. The CDR3 totals 13 residues. With V trimmed by 11 bases and J by 5 bases, 8 bases remained unmatched. Germline V CDR1 and CDR2: ENHRY, SYGVKD. The CDR3 loop reads CAPLGQGEYGYTF. The CDR3 DNA sequence: TGTGCCCCCCTAGGACAGGGGGAGTATGGCTACACCTTC.

This clonotype was counted only a few times. The chain recombines TRBV20-1 with TRBJ2-7, with D perhaps matching TRBD1 (6 bases). The CDR3 sequence is 14 residues long. The germline V gene encodes CDR1 DFQATT and CDR2 SNEGSKA (reference sequence). The V end was cut by 5 bases, the J end by 2 bases, with 16 bases between. This CDR3 is CSAGKTGIPYEQYF. In nucleotides, the CDR3 is TGCAGTGCTGGTAAAACAGGGATTCCCTACGAGCAGTACTTC.

The gene calls are TRBV12-3 or TRBV12-4 and TRBJ2-3; D may correspond to TRBD1 or TRBD2 (5 bases each). The CDR3 is 14 amino acids. Trimming took 4 bases from V and 8 from J, leaving 16 bases between them. The CDR3, as DNA: TGTGCCAGCAGTTGGGGGTTTGGCCTAGCTACGCAGTATTTT. The encoded protein is CASSWGFGLATQYF.

The CDR3 sequence is CASSSTQLNTGELFF. CDR3 nucleotides: TGTGCCAGCAGCTCCACCCAGCTTAACACCGGGGAGCTGTTTTTT. The rearrangement uses TRBV5-6 and TRBJ2-2; no reliable D call. Trimming stripped 3 bases from V and 2 bases from J, with 11 bases between. Germline V lookup: CDR1 SGHDT, CDR2 YYEEEE. The CDR3 loop spans 15 amino acids.